This T cell receptor (beta chain) was identified during a study of blood T cell repertoires in COVID-19. CDR1 is SGHDT, CDR2 YYEEEE, per germline. The CDR3 is 15 residues long. V lost 0 bases and J lost 4, with 13 bases in between. The repertoire was sequenced with immunoSEQ multiplex PCR; TCRdb's copy has only in-frame clones and lacks some. Here the sample spans roughly 260,000 clones, roughly nine tenths being singletons. The chain is built from TRBV5-6 and TRBJ1-1, with TRBD1 as a possible D gene (5 bases). This receptor was identified in a man aged 35-49 years who had recovered from COVID-19. Source material: peripheral blood. CDR3: CASSLAGGVSTEAFF. The CDR3 nucleotides are TGTGCCAGCAGCTTGGCGGGAGGGGTGAGCACTGAAGCTTTCTTT.